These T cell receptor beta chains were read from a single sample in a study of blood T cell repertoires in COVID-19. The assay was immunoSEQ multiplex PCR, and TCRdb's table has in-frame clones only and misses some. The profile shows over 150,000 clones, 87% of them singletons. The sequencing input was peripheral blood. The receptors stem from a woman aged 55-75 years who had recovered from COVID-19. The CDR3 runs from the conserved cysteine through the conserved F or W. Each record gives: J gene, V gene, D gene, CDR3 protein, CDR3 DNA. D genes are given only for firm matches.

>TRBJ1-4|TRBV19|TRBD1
CASSPGQGVATNEKLFF
TGTGCCAGTAGTCCGGGACAGGGAGTTGCAACTAATGAAAAACTGTTTTTT
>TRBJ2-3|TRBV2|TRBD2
CASSEDSRGGRDTQYF
TGTGCCAGCAGTGAAGACTCGCGGGGGGGCAGAGATACGCAGTATTTT
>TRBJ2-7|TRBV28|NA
CASSLQGTEQYF
TGTGCCAGCAGTTTGCAGGGGACCGAGCAGTACTTC
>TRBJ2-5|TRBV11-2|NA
CASSPLYSGETQYF
TGTGCCAGCAGCCCTCTTTATTCCGGGGAGACCCAGTACTTC
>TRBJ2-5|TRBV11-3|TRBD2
CASSLALPGLAGEETQYF
TGTGCCAGCAGCCTCGCCCTCCCGGGACTAGCGGGGGAAGAGACCCAGTACTTC
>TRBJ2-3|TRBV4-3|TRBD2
CASSQEVLGSGGGTDTQYF
TGCGCCAGCAGCCAAGAGGTACTTGGGAGCGGGGGGGGCACAGATACGCAGTATTTT
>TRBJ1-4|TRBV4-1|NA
CASSGVSGVEKLFF
TGCGCCAGCAGCGGGGTGTCAGGGGTGGAAAAACTGTTTTTT
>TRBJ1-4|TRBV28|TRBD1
CASYGTAYEKLFF
TGTGCCAGTTACGGGACAGCGTATGAAAAACTGTTTTTT
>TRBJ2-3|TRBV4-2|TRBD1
CASTIGTGRGDTQYF
TGTGCCAGCACCATCGGGACAGGGCGGGGGGATACGCAGTATTTT
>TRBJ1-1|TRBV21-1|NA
CASNHRGQNTEAFF
TGTGCCAGCAACCACCGCGGACAGAACACTGAAGCTTTCTTT
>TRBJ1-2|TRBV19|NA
CASSEIADYGYTF
TGTGCCAGTAGTGAGATCGCGGATTATGGCTACACCTTC
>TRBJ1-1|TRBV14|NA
CASSQVGGGTEAFF
TGTGCCAGCAGCCAAGTCGGGGGGGGCACTGAAGCTTTCTTT